This T cell receptor beta chain was identified during a study of blood T cell repertoires in COVID-19. Study background: Samples came from the United States, Italy and Spain, spanning acute and convalescent COVID-19. Nucleic acid was either cDNA or gDNA, and it came from T cells, B-cell-depleted T cells, or PBMCs.

J gave up 1 base and V 4 bases, and 10 bases lay outside the gene matches. This CDR3 region has 17 residues. Germline lookup yields CDR1 SGHRS and CDR2 YFSETQ. In the original workflow: Researchers report that nucleated cell counts were estimated from reference gene primer amplification. Only in-frame clones appear in the TCRdb table, and some are missing; sequencing was by immunoSEQ multiplex PCR. Clone size and V and J calls were adopted from that table, with D and trimming inferred from the DNA. The sample yields over 300,000 clones, around 90% seen once. This clonotype was obtained from a young man with active or convalescent COVID-19. The sample comprised peripheral blood. The chain carries TRBV5-1 and TRBJ1-3, with 8 bases identical to TRBD1. The DNA of the CDR3 is TGCGCCAGCAGCCAGGGACAGGCCCTATTTTCTGGAAACACCATATATTTT. It yields the protein CASSQGQALFSGNTIYF.